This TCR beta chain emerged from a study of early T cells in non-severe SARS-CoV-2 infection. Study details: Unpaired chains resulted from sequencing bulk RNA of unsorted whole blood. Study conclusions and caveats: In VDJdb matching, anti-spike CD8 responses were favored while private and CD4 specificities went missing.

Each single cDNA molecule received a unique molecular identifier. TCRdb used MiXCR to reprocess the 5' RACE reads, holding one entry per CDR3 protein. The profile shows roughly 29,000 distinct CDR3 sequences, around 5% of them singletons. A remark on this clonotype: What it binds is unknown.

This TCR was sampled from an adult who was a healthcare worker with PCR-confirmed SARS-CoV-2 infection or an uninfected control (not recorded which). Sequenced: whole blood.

The CDR3 DNA follows: TGTGCCTGGAAGGTTACCCTGAACACTGAAGCTTTCTTT. Its protein is CAWKVTLNTEAFF. V gene TRBV30 combines with J gene TRBJ1-1; no clear D. Germline V CDR1 and CDR2: GTSNPN, SVGIG (reference sequence). V gave up 4 bases and J gave up 0 bases, with 9 bases separating them. This CDR3 region has 13 residues.